The sequence of this T cell receptor beta chain was determined in a study of identical twins. Study-level results: Cord blood beta clonotypes that were abundant carried fewer insertions, and memory repertoires showed no such trend. Less excess twin sharing appeared in beta out-of-frame sequences.

V lost 2 bases and J lost 2, with 9 bases in between. CDR3 size: 15 residues. This clonotype showed up just a few times. Antigen specificity is unknown. Every one of the donors was a healthy Caucasian. Unique molecular identifiers were present on the cDNA, which also gained a universal primer site by template switching. Each CDR3 protein gets one entry after TCRdb re-called the 5' RACE reads with MiXCR. The table records approximately 220,000 distinct CDR3 sequences, approximately 8.3% of them present only once. These data are also associated with another study on yellow fever vaccine responses in identical twins.

The chain couples TRBV12-3 or TRBV12-4 to TRBJ2-2; the D gene is possibly TRBD1 (5 bases). Sequencing was done on a sample of memory (CD45RO+) T cells sorted from blood. The clonotype originates from a woman aged 18-29 years in good health. CDR3 DNA sequence: TGTGCCAGCAGTTTATATACAGGAAACACCGGGGAGCTGTTTTTT. This translates into CASSLYTGNTGELFF.